This is a list of T cell receptor beta chains from one sample in a study of CD8+ T cells in alopecia areata. Sequencing was performed with immunoSEQ multiplex PCR; in TCRdb, only in-frame clones are kept and a portion is missing. The sample contains 150,000 to 200,000 clones, over 55% of which appear only once. Sample: CD4+ T cells sorted from blood, taken at week 0. The origin of the receptors is a human donor with alopecia areata. CDR3s include the opening cysteine and the closing phenylalanine or tryptophan. The D gene is left open where the match is weak. The listing skips clone size in some rows; elsewhere it reads once, few, many or a size class.

CASGRVKDSPLHF,TGCGCCAGCGGGCGGGTAAAAGATTCACCCCTCCACTTT,TRBJ1-6,TRBV5-1,.,.
CAWSVLQGIYF,TGTGCCTGGAGTGTACTACAGGGGATCTACTTC,TRBJ2-7,TRBV30,TRBD1,once
CATSRDRQNTEAFF,TGTGCCACCAGCAGAGATCGCCAGAACACTGAAGCTTTCTTT,TRBJ1-1,TRBV15,.,.
CASSLQGAGSTEAFF,TGTGCCAGCAGCTTACAGGGGGCAGGGAGCACTGAAGCTTTCTTT,TRBJ1-1,TRBV11-2,TRBD1,.
CSVESLAGERLAYF,TGCAGCGTTGAATCCCTAGCGGGGGAACGTTTGGCGTATTTT,TRBJ2-3,TRBV29-1,TRBD2,.
CASSQEGEIRTSRANQETQYF,TGCGCCAGCAGCCAAGAAGGGGAGATACGAACCTCCCGGGCCAACCAAGAGACCCAGTACTTC,TRBJ2-5,TRBV4-1,.,.
CAWKAGLAYNEQFF,TGTGCCTGGAAAGCGGGACTAGCGTACAATGAGCAGTTCTTC,TRBJ2-1,TRBV30,TRBD2,.
CAWTPAGASGYTF,TGTGCCTGGACCCCAGCAGGGGCTTCTGGCTACACCTTC,TRBJ1-2,TRBV30,.,.
CASSPTSPFSGNTIYF,TGTGCCAGCAGCCCGACTTCCCCGTTCTCTGGAAACACCATATATTTT,TRBJ1-3,TRBV7-2,.,.
CSVAAGAHTDTQYF,TGCAGCGTTGCCGCGGGGGCGCACACAGATACGCAGTATTTT,TRBJ2-3,TRBV29-1,.,few
CASSTGGGAGNEQFF,TGTGCCAGCAGTACCGGCGGGGGGGCAGGGAATGAGCAGTTCTTC,TRBJ2-1,TRBV6-1,TRBD2,.
CAWSPGPYGYTF,TGTGCCTGGAGTCCAGGACCCTATGGCTACACCTTC,TRBJ1-2,TRBV30,.,few
CASQMWGEDTQYF,TGTGCCAGCCAGATGTGGGGTGAAGATACGCAGTATTTT,TRBJ2-3,TRBV9,.,.
CASGTVSTDTQYF,TGTGCCAGCGGGACAGTTTCGACAGATACGCAGTATTTT,TRBJ2-3,TRBV4-2,TRBD1,.
CASSSGQNTEAFF,TGTGCCAGCAGTTCGGGACAGAACACTGAAGCTTTCTTT,TRBJ1-1,TRBV28,.,few
CASSQVGSYNEQFF,TGCGCCAGCAGCCAAGTAGGGTCCTACAATGAGCAGTTCTTC,TRBJ2-1,TRBV4-1,.,few
CASRLTGTYEQYF,TGTGCCAGCAGGCTGACAGGGACCTACGAGCAGTACTTC,TRBJ2-7,TRBV25-1,TRBD1,few
CASSLGRVNTEAFF,TGTGCCAGCAGCTTAGGAAGGGTGAACACTGAAGCTTTCTTT,TRBJ1-1,TRBV5-4,.,.
CASSSTLPITEAFF,TGTGCCAGCAGCTCTACCCTACCGATCACTGAAGCTTTCTTT,TRBJ1-1,TRBV6-5,.,.
CASSIRNRDNEQFF,TGTGCCAGTAGTATACGTAACAGGGATAATGAGCAGTTCTTC,TRBJ2-1,TRBV19,.,.
CASSSVGTSRGQYF,TGTGCCAGCAGCTCAGTTGGGACATCTAGAGGGCAGTACTTC,TRBJ2-7,TRBV7-2,.,.
CSVEAQDRTNYGYTF,TGCAGCGTTGAGGCTCAGGACAGAACTAACTATGGCTACACCTTC,TRBJ1-2,TRBV29-1,.,few
CASRIAQGGYTF,TGTGCCAGCAGAATCGCCCAGGGAGGCTACACCTTC,TRBJ1-2,TRBV28,.,.
CASSVDRNYGYTF,TGTGCCAGCAGCGTTGACCGGAACTATGGCTACACCTTC,TRBJ1-2,TRBV9,.,.
CAWRPARETQYF,TGTGCCTGGAGACCAGCGAGGGAGACCCAGTACTTC,TRBJ2-5,TRBV30,.,.
CASSILQGEQYF,TGCGCCAGCAGCATACTACAGGGCGAGCAGTACTTC,TRBJ2-7,TRBV5-1,.,.
CSVGPGVVTEAFF,TGCAGCGTTGGACCAGGGGTCGTGACTGAAGCTTTCTTT,TRBJ1-1,TRBV29-1,.,few